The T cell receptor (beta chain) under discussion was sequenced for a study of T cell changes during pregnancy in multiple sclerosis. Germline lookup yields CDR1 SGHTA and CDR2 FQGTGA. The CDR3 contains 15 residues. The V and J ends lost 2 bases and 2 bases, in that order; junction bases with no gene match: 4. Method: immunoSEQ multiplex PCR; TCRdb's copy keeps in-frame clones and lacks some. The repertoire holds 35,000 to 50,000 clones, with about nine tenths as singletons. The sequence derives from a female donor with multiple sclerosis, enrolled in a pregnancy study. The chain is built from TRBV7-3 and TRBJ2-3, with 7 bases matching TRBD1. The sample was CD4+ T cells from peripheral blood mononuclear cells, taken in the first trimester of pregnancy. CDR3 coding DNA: TGTGCCAGCAGCTTACAGGGGGTGGTCACAGATACGCAGTATTTT. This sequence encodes CASSLQGVVTDTQYF.